The next 32 T cell receptor beta chains were all read from a single sample in a study of T-cell memory formation after mild COVID-19. Each CDR3 protein is one row after TCRdb ran MiXCR on the 5' RACE reads. In the table there are about 150,000 distinct CDR3 sequences, roughly a quarter of which are singletons. Material: PBMCs or a T cell subset sorted from them (not recorded which). The receptors stem from an adult woman who had mild COVID-19 (a few samples of this study predate the infection). Cell type and time point are not known.

There are a few counts of this clonotype. The junction and the germline gene differ at one end; a read error may be behind it. The chain employs TRBV6-2 or TRBV6-3 and TRBJ2-1; D remains unclear. The germline gives CDR1 MNHEY, CDR2 SVGEGT. The CDR3 covers 11 residues. The CDR3 here is CASNHSDPSEF. In DNA, the CDR3 is TGTGCCAGCAACCACTCGGACCCCTCCGAGTTC.

This rearrangement joins TRBV5-6 to TRBJ2-1; D might be TRBD1 (5 bases). Trimming pared 1 base from V and 2 bases from J, leaving 13 bases between. The CDR3 has 16 amino acids. In germline, CDR1 is SGHDT, CDR2 YYEEEE. This chain's CDR3 is CASSLPGPRTYNEQFF. CDR3 nucleotides: TGTGCCAGCAGCTTGCCAGGGCCTAGAACCTACAATGAGCAGTTCTTC.

This clonotype has just a few counts. The chain carries TRBV7-3 and TRBJ2-1; the match to TRBD2 covers 9 bases. The CDR3 totals 17 residues. V lost 4 bases and J lost 1; bases outside the gene matches: 8. Germline loops: CDR1 SGHTA, CDR2 FQGTGA. The CDR3 nucleotides read TGTGCCAGCAGCTCAGTGGCGGGGGGGCCGTCCTACAATGAGCAGTTCTTC. Protein: CASSSVAGGPSYNEQFF.

The genes are TRBV20-1 and TRBJ2-1, with D possibly matching TRBD2 (5 bases). In germline, CDR1 is DFQATT, CDR2 SNEGSKA (reference sequence). Deletions cut 3 bases from V and 2 bases from J, with 14 bases between. The CDR3 has 15 amino acids. CDR3 sequence: CSASGENSTYNEQFF. DNA for the CDR3: TGCAGTGCTAGCGGGGAGAACTCTACCTACAATGAGCAGTTCTTC.

This clonotype showed up just a few times. The V and J genes are TRBV27 and TRBJ2-1; possibly TRBD2 for D (6 bases). The V end was cut by 5 bases, the J end by 0 bases, with 11 bases between. The CDR3 is made up of 15 amino acids. Germline V lookup: CDR1 MNHEY, CDR2 SMNVEV (reference sequence). CDR3 bases: TGTGCCAGCAGTATTGGCGGGAACTCCTACAATGAGCAGTTCTTC. Its protein product is CASSIGGNSYNEQFF.

In its sample, this clonotype was seen a few times. This rearrangement joins TRBV29-1 to TRBJ2-5; TRBD2 is a possible D gene (5 bases). Germline lookup yields CDR1 SQVTM and CDR2 ANQGSEA. The ends were cut back, 1 base at V and 5 bases at J, with 11 bases in the middle. CDR3 size: 13 residues. CDR3 protein: CSVEGHRGETQYF. The CDR3 DNA sequence: TGCAGCGTTGAAGGACACCGAGGGGAGACCCAGTACTTC.

This chain connects TRBV6-2 or TRBV6-3 to TRBJ2-1, with D possibly matching TRBD2 (7 bases). In germline, CDR1 is MNHEY, CDR2 SVGEGT. The CDR3 length is 17 residues. V dropped 0 bases and J dropped 8 bases, with 20 bases sitting between them. The CDR3: CASSYSSYSGGGDEQFF. CDR3 DNA: TGTGCCAGCAGTTACTCGAGTTATAGCGGAGGGGGGGATGAGCAGTTCTTC.

The table lists this clonotype with a few counts. The chain employs TRBV20-1 and TRBJ2-1, with 9 bases identical to TRBD1. Germline V gene sequence: CDR1 DFQATT, CDR2 SNEGSKA (reference sequence). The ends lost 2 bases at V and 8 bases at J; junction bases unmatched: 10. The CDR3 has 15 amino acids. The CDR3 is CSARSYRDRAYEQFF. CDR3 in DNA: TGCAGTGCTAGAAGTTACCGGGACAGGGCTTATGAGCAGTTCTTC.

This clonotype has a handful of counts. The chain couples TRBV29-1 to TRBJ2-7; D unresolved. Trimming took off 5 bases at V and 0 bases at J, with 8 bases between the two ends. Per the germline V gene, CDR1 is SQVTM and CDR2 is ANQGSEA. The CDR3 spans 12 residues. The DNA of the CDR3 is TGCAGCGTTCTTTCGATCTCCTACGAGCAGTACTTC. It specifies CSVLSISYEQYF.

This clonotype was observed a single time. The rearrangement uses TRBV12-3 or TRBV12-4 and TRBJ1-6, with 7 bases matching TRBD1. The CDR3 is made up of 14 amino acids. The V and J ends lost 7 bases and 7 bases, in that order; junction bases with no gene match: 7. Here the CDR3 DNA reads TGTGCCAGCACCCTAGGGACAGAAAATTCACCCCTCCACTTT. It translates to CASTLGTENSPLHF.

This clonotype has just a few counts. V usage is TRBV6-6 and J usage is TRBJ2-5; D is uncertain. The CDR3 is made up of 13 amino acids. Germline V lookup: CDR1 MNHNY, CDR2 SVGAGI (reference sequence). Trimming took 5 bases from V and 4 from J, leaving 11 bases between them. CDR3 DNA: TGTGCCAGCAGTCGGACGGCCTCAGAGACCCAGTACTTC. It specifies CASSRTASETQYF.

This clonotype showed up just a few times. V usage is TRBV11-2 and J usage is TRBJ2-1; 8 bases are a match to TRBD2. From germline, CDR1 is SGHAT and CDR2 FQNNGV. J gave up 7 bases and V 5 bases, and 10 bases lay outside the gene matches. The CDR3 has 15 amino acids. CDR3 bases: TGTGCCAGCAGCACCCCGCGACGGGAGGGGAATGAGCAGTTCTTC. As protein: CASSTPRREGNEQFF.

The gene calls are TRBV7-2 and TRBJ2-7, with TRBD2 matching over 14 bases. The germline CDR1 and CDR2 sequences are SGHTA and FQGNSA. J was trimmed by 4 bases and V by 5 bases; bases with no gene match: 7. The CDR3 is 16 residues long. In nucleotides, the CDR3 is TGTGCCAGCAGCCCCTGGACTAGCGGGGGGAAATACGAGCAGTACTTC. Translated, it gives CASSPWTSGGKYEQYF.

V gene TRBV7-9 combines with J gene TRBJ1-1, with D unclear. This CDR3 contains 13 residues. From germline, CDR1 is SEHNR and CDR2 FQNEAQ (reference sequence). V was pared by 6 bases and J by 3 bases, with 11 bases between. CDR3 in DNA: TGTGCCAGCAGATCCCCCATGGACACTGAAGCTTTCTTT. This sequence encodes CASRSPMDTEAFF.

The rearrangement uses TRBV12-3 or TRBV12-4 and TRBJ2-2; possible D gene TRBD2, 6 bases. The length of the CDR3 is 16 residues. Trimming removed 5 bases from V and 6 bases from J, with 19 bases in between. DNA of the CDR3: TGTGCCAGCAGTCCCTGGGCCGGGGAGGCCGCCGGGGAGCTGTTTTTT. Translation gives CASSPWAGEAAGELFF.

This clonotype was recorded a few times. V and J are TRBV29-1 and TRBJ1-2, with TRBD1 identical over 9 bases. Germline CDR1 reads SQVTM; CDR2 reads ANQGSEA. CDR3 length: 13 amino acids. Trimming removed 2 bases from V and 4 bases from J; junction bases left unmatched: 2. Here the CDR3 reads CSVETGGLYGYTF. DNA for the CDR3: TGCAGCGTTGAAACAGGGGGCCTCTATGGCTACACCTTC.

This clonotype was recorded a few times. The gene calls are TRBV6-2 or TRBV6-3 and TRBJ2-7, with D unresolved. The V gene lost 6 bases and the J gene lost 3 bases, with 9 bases spanning the gap. CDR3 length equals 12 residues. CDR1 and CDR2 from the germline V gene are MNHEY and SVGEGT. For the CDR3, the DNA is TGTGCCAGCAGCCCCGTCGACTACGAGCAGTACTTC. Translation gives CASSPVDYEQYF.

The V gene is TRBV7-8, the J gene TRBJ2-7; a weak D match, TRBD1 (6 bases). CDR1 and CDR2 from the germline V gene are SGHVS and FQNEAQ. This CDR3 has 14 residues. Trimming left V 5 bases short and J 2 bases short, with 13 bases between. CDR3 in DNA: TGTGCCAGCAGCCCTACAGGGATCACCTACGAGCAGTACTTC. Its translation: CASSPTGITYEQYF.

V gene TRBV7-3 combines with J gene TRBJ1-4; the D is unclear. Germline CDR1 and CDR2: SGHTA and FQGTGA. Between the trimmed V and J ends, which lost 1 base and 7 bases, there was a span of 4 bases. The CDR3 runs 12 residues. CDR3 in amino acids: CASSLRIEKLFF. CDR3 DNA sequence: TGTGCCAGCAGCTTAAGGATTGAAAAACTGTTTTTT.

The rearrangement joins TRBV7-6 to TRBJ1-2; D perhaps matches TRBD1 (5 bases). The CDR3 is made up of 13 amino acids. Per germline, CDR1 SGHVS and CDR2 FNYEAQ. V lost 5 bases to trimming and J lost 3 bases, with 10 bases between them. The CDR3 loop reads CASSPSGDYGYTF. The CDR3 nucleotides read TGTGCCAGCAGCCCATCGGGGGACTATGGCTACACCTTC. Full variable domain (remainder filled in from reference TRBV7-6 and TRBJ1-2): GAGVSQSPRYKVTKRGQDVALRCDPISGHVSLYWYRQALGQGPEFLTYFNYEAQQDKSGLPNDRFSAERPEGSISTLTIQRTEQRDSAMYRCASSPSGDYGYTFGSGTRLTVV.

This clonotype was picked up a small number of times. The chain is built from TRBV19 and TRBJ2-2; 8 nucleotides line up with TRBD2. The J segment lost 5 bases and the V segment lost 5 bases, leaving 7 bases of the junction unmatched. The CDR3 spans 15 residues. Germline CDR1 and CDR2: LNHDA and SQIVND (reference sequence). For the CDR3, the DNA is TGTGCCAGTAGTGCATCGGGAGGGCTGACCGGGGAGCTGTTTTTT. Translated, it gives CASSASGGLTGELFF.

This chain uses TRBV29-1 with TRBJ2-7; 8 bases fit TRBD1. Unmatched junction bases numbered 5, after V lost 0 bases and J lost 1 base. Germline CDR1 reads SQVTM; CDR2 reads ANQGSEA. The CDR3 has 15 residues. CDR3 bases: TGCAGCGTTGAAGATCGCCGGACAGGGTCCTACGAGCAGTACTTC. This codes for CSVEDRRTGSYEQYF.

This sequence joins TRBV20-1 and TRBJ2-2; D is undetermined. CDR1 and CDR2 (germline): DFQATT, SNEGSKA (reference sequence). The V gene lost 6 bases and the J gene lost 6 bases, with 11 bases spanning the gap. There are 12 residues in the CDR3. CDR3 DNA sequence: TGCAGTGCCCTCAGGCTTGCCGGGGAGCTGTTTTTT. Its protein product is CSALRLAGELFF.

The chain carries TRBV24-1 and TRBJ1-5; 9 positions agree with TRBD1. The CDR3 runs 14 residues. V trimming: 7 bases; J trimming: 1 base; junction bases outside the gene matches: 1. Germline values: CDR1 KGHDR, CDR2 SFDVKD. CDR3 residues: CATRGQGSNQPQHF. The CDR3 DNA is TGTGCCACCAGAGGACAGGGGAGCAATCAGCCCCAGCATTTT.

The chain is built from TRBV27 and TRBJ2-1; a possible D gene is TRBD2 (6 bases). CDR1 is MNHEY and CDR2 is SMNVEV in the germline V gene (reference sequence). This CDR3 has 14 residues. Trimming shortened V by 3 bases and J by 7 bases, and 13 bases separated the two germline ends. Here the CDR3 reads CASSFGGDGNEQFF. CDR3 nucleotides: TGTGCCAGCAGTTTCGGAGGGGATGGGAATGAGCAGTTCTTC.

The chain employs TRBV6-5 and TRBJ1-1, with TRBD1 matching over 7 bases. Per germline, CDR1 MNHEY and CDR2 SVGAGI. Trimming took 4 bases from V and 0 from J; bases not matched to a gene: 17. CDR3 length: 19 amino acids. CDR3 loop: CASSLTSIDRVGVNTEAFF. As DNA, the CDR3 is TGTGCCAGCAGTTTGACCTCCATAGACAGGGTCGGTGTGAACACTGAAGCTTTCTTT.

In its sample, this clonotype was seen once. The chain joins TRBV9 to TRBJ1-2; D gene ambiguous. The germline V gene has CDR1 SGDLS and CDR2 YYNGEE. The V end was cut by 0 bases, the J end by 3 bases, with 15 bases between. The CDR3 is 16 amino acids. CDR3 loop: CASSVAAAQTHYGYTF. CDR3 sequence (DNA): TGTGCCAGCAGCGTAGCTGCCGCACAGACCCACTATGGCTACACCTTC.

The genes are TRBV4-1 and TRBJ2-7, with no clear D. V lost 0 bases and J lost 2, with 8 bases in between. This CDR3 spans 14 amino acids. Germline V gene sequence: CDR1 MGHRA, CDR2 YSYEKL. The DNA for the CDR3 is TGCGCCAGCAGCCAAGAGGACCGGACCTACGAGCAGTACTTC. As protein: CASSQEDRTYEQYF.

The rearrangement links TRBV10-2 to TRBJ2-1, with D possibly matching TRBD2 (7 bases). Per the germline V gene, CDR1 is WSHSY and CDR2 is SAAADI. Trimming shortened V by 3 bases and J by 4 bases, and 13 bases separated the two germline ends. This CDR3 spans 15 amino acids. The CDR3 DNA reads TGCGCCAGCAGTGATGGGAGGGGGAAATACAATGAGCAGTTCTTC. It codes for CASSDGRGKYNEQFF.

V usage is TRBV20-1 and J usage is TRBJ2-5; D remains ambiguous. This CDR3 is 10 amino acids long. The germline CDR1 and CDR2 sequences are DFQATT and SNEGSKA (reference sequence). V lost 6 bases to trimming and J lost 5 bases, with 7 bases between them. Here the CDR3 DNA reads TGCAGTGCCCCCAGGGAGACCCAGTACTTC. Amino acids: CSAPRETQYF.

The rearrangement links TRBV7-3 to TRBJ2-3; D may match TRBD1 or TRBD2 (5 bases each). The CDR3 sequence is 14 residues long. Germline V lookup: CDR1 SGHTA, CDR2 FQGTGA. Trimming took 5 bases from V and 1 from J, leaving 10 bases between them. For the CDR3, the DNA is TGTGCCAGCAGCCATGGGACGGGCACAGATACGCAGTATTTT. Protein: CASSHGTGTDTQYF.

As DNA, the CDR3 is TGTGCCAGCAGCTTAGGCCTCAGGGGTCGAGAGACCCAGTACTTC. It yields the protein CASSLGLRGRETQYF. The V call is TRBV11-2, the J call TRBJ2-5; TRBD1 is a possible D gene (6 bases). Deletions cut 1 base from V and 4 bases from J, with 13 bases between. CDR1 and CDR2 from the germline V gene are SGHAT and FQNNGV. CDR3 length: 15 amino acids. Supplemented by reference TRBV11-2 and TRBJ2-5, the full variable domain reads EAGVAQSPRYKIIEKRQSVAFWCNPISGHATLYWYQQILGQGPKLLIQFQNNGVVDDSQLPKDRFSAERLKGVDSTLKIQPAKLEDSAVYLCASSLGLRGRETQYFGPGTRLLVL.